This T cell receptor (beta chain) stems from a study of T cell responses to AZD1222 COVID-19 vaccine. Study-wide results and caveats: Among spike-specific TCRs, nearly half reportedly target unmutated variant regions.

About this clone: What it binds is unknown.

TCRdb's copy holds only in-frame clones and misses some; the assay was immunoSEQ multiplex PCR. The sample records 53,000 or so clones, approximately 86% being singletons. Germline V gene lookup returns CDR1 MGHRA and CDR2 YSYEKL. The CDR3 covers 16 residues. The V and J ends lost 2 bases and 5 bases, in that order; junction bases with no gene match: 10. This receptor was taken from an adult who received the AZD1222 COVID-19 vaccine. The input for sequencing was peripheral blood, taken 28 days after the second AZD1222 dose. The rearrangement joins TRBV4-1 to TRBJ1-2; 8 bases line up with TRBD1. The CDR3 DNA sequence: TGCGCCAGCAGCCAAATTATGGCAGGGGGCCCATATGGCTACACCTTC. Protein sequence: CASSQIMAGGPYGYTF.